This TCR beta chain is from a study of T cell repertoires in cytomegalovirus infection. Across the whole study: It was the public TCR beta signatures that indicated both CMV infection and matching HLA type. Findings of the study overall: Cumulative frequency (of public TCR beta family members) identified carriers of CMV plus the relevant HLA. In two of eight donors, the top clonotype was HLA-C-restricted CMV-specific.

This CDR3 region has 16 residues. V lost 3 bases and J 4 bases, leaving 18 bases between the germline ends. CDR1 LGHNA and CDR2 YSLEER come from the germline V gene. This clonotype was observed a few times. Antigen specificity is unknown. TCRdb itself ran the reads through MiXCR, one entry per CDR3 protein. The table shows some 400,000 distinct CDR3 sequences, with 15% to 20% occurring only once. The sequence was collected from a human donor in good health (CMV status not recorded). Some clones in this sample may be carry-over from other donors' samples. This sequence joins TRBV4-3 and TRBJ1-2; D unresolved. Source material: PBMCs. The DNA for the CDR3 is TGCGCCAGCAGCCAGTCCACCAGGAACGACGTCTATGGCTACACCTTC. This translates into CASSQSTRNDVYGYTF.